Listed here are 2 T cell receptor beta chains from one sample, sequenced in a study of T-cell reconstitution after alpha-beta-depleted transplantation in children listed by TCRdb under 2016. The library was produced with PCR. The run used an Illumina HiSeq 2500. Molecular barcoding was employed in the preparation of TCR libraries, with unique molecular identifiers being used to normalize TCRbeta repertoire quantification. TCRdb trimmed public reads at Q25 via fastp, called clones via MiXCR and kept in-frame beta chains. Each entry merges the rows of one CDR3 protein and shows their most common DNA and genes. The sample data list about 610,000 distinct CDR3 sequences, and 10% of these were observed just once. Of the sample, around 4% is held by the ten largest clones. The source material was PBMCs from the stem cell graft donor, sampled from the stem cell graft. The source is a human donor who donated a stem cell graft to a child with acute myeloid leukemia.

This clonotype occurred a few times. J is TRBJ2-1 and V is TRBV2; D call uncertain. The CDR3 has 14 amino acids. Trimming shortened V by 6 bases and J by 3 bases, and 12 bases separated the two germline ends. CDR1 is SNHLY, CDR2 FYNNEI, per germline. Here the CDR3 DNA reads TGTGCCAGCAGGGATAGTACATTCTACAATGAGCAGTTCTTC. As protein: CASRDSTFYNEQFF.

This clonotype was seen a handful of times. The chain links TRBV10-3 to TRBJ2-5; the D gene could be TRBD1 or TRBD2 (5 bases each). Trimming removed 2 bases at V and 2 bases at J, with 9 bases between. The germline CDR1 and CDR2 sequences are ENHRY and SYGVKD. CDR3 length: 14 residues. CDR3 amino acids: CAISEGTGQETQYF. CDR3 DNA: TGTGCCATCAGTGAGGGGACGGGACAAGAGACCCAGTACTTC.